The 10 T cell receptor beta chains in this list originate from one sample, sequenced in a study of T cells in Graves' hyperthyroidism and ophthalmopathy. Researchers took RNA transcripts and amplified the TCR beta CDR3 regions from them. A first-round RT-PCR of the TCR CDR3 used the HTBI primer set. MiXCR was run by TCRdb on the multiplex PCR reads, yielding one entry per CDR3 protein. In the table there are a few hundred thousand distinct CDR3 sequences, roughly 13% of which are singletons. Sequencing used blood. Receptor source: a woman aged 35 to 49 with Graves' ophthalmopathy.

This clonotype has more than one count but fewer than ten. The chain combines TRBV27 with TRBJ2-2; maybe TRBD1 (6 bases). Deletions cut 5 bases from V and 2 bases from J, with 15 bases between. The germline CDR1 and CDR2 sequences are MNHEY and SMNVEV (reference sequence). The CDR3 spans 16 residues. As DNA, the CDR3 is TGTGCCAGCAGTCCGCCCCGGACAGTAAACACCGGGGAGCTGTTTTTT. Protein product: CASSPPRTVNTGELFF.

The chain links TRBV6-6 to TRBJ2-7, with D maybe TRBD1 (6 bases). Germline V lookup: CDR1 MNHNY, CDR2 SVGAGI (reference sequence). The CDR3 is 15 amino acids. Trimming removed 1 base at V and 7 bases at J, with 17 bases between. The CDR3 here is CASSYYRDTLGEQYF. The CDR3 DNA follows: TGTGCCAGCAGTTACTACCGGGACACCTTAGGAGAGCAGTACTTC.

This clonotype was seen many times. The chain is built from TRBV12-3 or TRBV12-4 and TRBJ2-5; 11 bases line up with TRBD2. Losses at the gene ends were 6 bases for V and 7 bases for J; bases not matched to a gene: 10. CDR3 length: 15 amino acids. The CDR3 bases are TGTGCCAGCAGCCGTGGGACTAGCGGTTCGGGGACCCAGTACTTC. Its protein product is CASSRGTSGSGTQYF.

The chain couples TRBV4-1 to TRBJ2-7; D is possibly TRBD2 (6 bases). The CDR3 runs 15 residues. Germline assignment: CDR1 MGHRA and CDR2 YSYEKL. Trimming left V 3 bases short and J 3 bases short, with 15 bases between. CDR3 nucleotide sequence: TGCGCCAGCAGCCAGATGGGGGGTGGGGTCTACGAGCAGTACTTC. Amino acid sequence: CASSQMGGGVYEQYF.

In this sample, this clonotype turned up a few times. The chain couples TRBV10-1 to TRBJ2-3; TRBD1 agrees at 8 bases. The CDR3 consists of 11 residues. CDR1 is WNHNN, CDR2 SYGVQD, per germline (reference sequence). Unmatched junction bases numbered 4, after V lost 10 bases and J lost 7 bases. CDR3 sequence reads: CATRQGNTQYF. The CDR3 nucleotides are TGCGCCACCCGACAGGGGAATACGCAGTATTTT.

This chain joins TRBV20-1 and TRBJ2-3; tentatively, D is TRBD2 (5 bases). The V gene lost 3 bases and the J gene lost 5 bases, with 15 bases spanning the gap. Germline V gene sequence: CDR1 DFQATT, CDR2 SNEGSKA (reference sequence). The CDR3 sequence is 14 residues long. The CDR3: CSARAQRLIDTQYF. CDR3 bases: TGCAGTGCTAGGGCGCAGAGACTAATAGATACGCAGTATTTT.

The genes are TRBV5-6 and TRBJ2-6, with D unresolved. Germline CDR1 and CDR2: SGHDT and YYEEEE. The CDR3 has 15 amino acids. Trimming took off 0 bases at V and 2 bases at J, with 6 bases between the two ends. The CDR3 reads CASSLAMAGANVLTF. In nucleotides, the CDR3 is TGTGCCAGCAGCTTGGCTATGGCTGGGGCCAACGTCCTGACTTTC.

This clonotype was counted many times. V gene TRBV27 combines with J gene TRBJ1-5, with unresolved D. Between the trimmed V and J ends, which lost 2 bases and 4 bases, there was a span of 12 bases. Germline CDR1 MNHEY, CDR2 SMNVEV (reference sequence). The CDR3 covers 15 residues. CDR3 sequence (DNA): TGTGCCAGCAGTTTAAGTTTGCCGGGTAATCAGCCCCAGCATTTT. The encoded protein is CASSLSLPGNQPQHF.

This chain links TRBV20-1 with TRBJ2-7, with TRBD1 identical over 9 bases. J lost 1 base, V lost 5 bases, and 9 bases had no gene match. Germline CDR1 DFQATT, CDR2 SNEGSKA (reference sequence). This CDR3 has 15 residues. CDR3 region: CSAGRTGVRSYEQYF. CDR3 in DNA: TGCAGTGCTGGTCGGACAGGGGTAAGGTCCTACGAGCAGTACTTC.

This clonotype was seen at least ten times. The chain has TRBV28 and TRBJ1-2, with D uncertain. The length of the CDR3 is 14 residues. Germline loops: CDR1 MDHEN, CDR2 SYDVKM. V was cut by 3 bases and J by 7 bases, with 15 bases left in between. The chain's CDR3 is CASSFMGRRSGYTF. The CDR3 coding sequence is TGTGCCAGCAGTTTTATGGGCAGGCGTTCTGGCTACACCTTC.